Listed here is a single T cell receptor (beta chain). What it recognizes is unknown. This record comes from a study of regulatory T cells in long-lasting Graves disease. Study at large: Graves' patients (newly diagnosed) had been on antithyroid drugs under 3 months.

Specified time point: newly diagnosed GD, antithyroid drugs for less than 3 months. Preparation of the TCR library used RNA extracted from PBMCs. Building the TCR beta libraries relied on iRepertoire HTBI primers, and CDR3 regions underwent Arm-PCR. TCRdb recomputed calls from the multiplex PCR reads with MiXCR, one row per CDR3 protein. The table lists about 440,000 distinct CDR3 sequences, 15% of them singletons, with about a sixth in the top ten. The germline V gene has CDR1 DFQATT and CDR2 SNEGSKA (reference sequence). The CDR3 runs to 14 residues. The V gene lost 6 bases and the J gene lost 2 bases, with 11 bases spanning the gap. Study-level points and caveats: Repertoires from persistent disease leaned toward TRBV28, TRBJ1-2 and TRBJ2-5.

Another study also made use of these data, one on T cells in Graves' hyperthyroidism and ophthalmopathy. As reported in that work: The model identified upcoming ophthalmopathy a median approximately seven months ahead of onset.

The sequences come from peripheral blood mononuclear cells (PBMCs), collected at new diagnosis, from a patient treated with antithyroid drugs. V usage is TRBV20-1 and J usage is TRBJ2-6, with D uncertain. This TCR was sampled from a woman under 40 with Graves disease. CDR3 loop: CSALLGPGANVLTF. In DNA form, the CDR3 reads TGCAGTGCCCTCCTCGGGCCTGGGGCCAACGTCCTGACTTTC.